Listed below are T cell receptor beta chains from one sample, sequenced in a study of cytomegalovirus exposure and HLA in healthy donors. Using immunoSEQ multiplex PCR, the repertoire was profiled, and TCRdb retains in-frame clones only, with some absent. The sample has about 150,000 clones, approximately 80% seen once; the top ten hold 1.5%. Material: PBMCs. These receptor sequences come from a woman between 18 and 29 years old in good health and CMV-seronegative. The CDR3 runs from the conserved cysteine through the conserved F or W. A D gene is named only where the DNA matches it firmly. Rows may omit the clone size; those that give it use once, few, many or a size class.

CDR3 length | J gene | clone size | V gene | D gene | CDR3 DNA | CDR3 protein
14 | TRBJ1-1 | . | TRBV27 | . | TGTGCCAGTAGGGACTTCGCCGGGGGCACTGAAGCTTTCTTT | CASRDFAGGTEAFF
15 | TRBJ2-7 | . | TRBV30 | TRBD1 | TGTGCCTGGAGTGTCGGACAGGGGGTTGTAGGAGAGCAGTACTTC | CAWSVGQGVVGEQYF
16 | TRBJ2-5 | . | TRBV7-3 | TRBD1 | TGTGCCAGCAGCTTAGGAGGGACAGGGTACCAAGAGACCCAGTACTTC | CASSLGGTGYQETQYF
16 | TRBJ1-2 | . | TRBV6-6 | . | TGTGCCAGCAGCCCCAATCCCTATATAGCTAACTATGGCTACACCTTC | CASSPNPYIANYGYTF
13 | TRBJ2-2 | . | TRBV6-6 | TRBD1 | TGTGCCAGCAGTCGCAGGGGGACCGGGGAGCTGTTTTTT | CASSRRGTGELFF
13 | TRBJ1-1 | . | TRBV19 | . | TGTGCCAGTAGTAGCAGGGTCTACACTGAAGCTTTCTTT | CASSSRVYTEAFF
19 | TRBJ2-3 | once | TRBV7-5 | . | TGTGTCAGAAGCCCCAAAGGGGGGGCCTCCAGAAAGGGAGCAGATACGCAGTATTTT | CVRSPKGGASRKGADTQYF
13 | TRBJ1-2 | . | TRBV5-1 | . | TGCGCCAGCCGACCTGGGGACATCGATGGCTACACCTTC | CASRPGDIDGYTF
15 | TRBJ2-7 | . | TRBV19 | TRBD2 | TGTGCCAGTAGTAAAAACCGGGACTACACCTACGAGCAGTACTTC | CASSKNRDYTYEQYF
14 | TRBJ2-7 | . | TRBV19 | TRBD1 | TGTGCCAGTAGTACCGGGACAGAACTCTACGAGCAGTACTTC | CASSTGTELYEQYF
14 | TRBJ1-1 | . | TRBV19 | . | TGTGCCAGTAGTATCTCAGGGGCGAACACTGAAGCTTTCTTT | CASSISGANTEAFF
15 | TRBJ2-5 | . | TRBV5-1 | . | TGCGCCAGCAGCTTGGCTCAGGGTTCCTTTGGGACCCAGTACTTC | CASSLAQGSFGTQYF
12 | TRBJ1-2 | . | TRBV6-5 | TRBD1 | TGTGCCATCAAAGACAGGGCCTATGGCTACACCTTC | CAIKDRAYGYTF
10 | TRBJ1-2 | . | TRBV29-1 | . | TGCAGCGTTGACTACTATGGCTACACCTTC | CSVDYYGYTF
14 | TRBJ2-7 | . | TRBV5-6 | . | TGTGCCAGCAGCACTCTGGGAGGCTCCTACGAGCAGTACTTC | CASSTLGGSYEQYF
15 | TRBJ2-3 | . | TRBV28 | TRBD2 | TGTGCCAGCAGTTTAGGGGCTAGCGGCGGAGATACGCAGTATTTT | CASSLGASGGDTQYF
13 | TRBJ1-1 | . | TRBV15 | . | TGTGCCACCAGCAGAGATATTAGCCTTGAAGCTTTCTTT | CATSRDISLEAFF
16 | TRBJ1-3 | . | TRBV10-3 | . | TGTGCCATCAGTGATCGGACAGAGGGCTCTGGAAACACCATATATTTT | CAISDRTEGSGNTIYF
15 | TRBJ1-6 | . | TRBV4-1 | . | TGCGCCAGCAGCCAAGTGGGAGGGGAGGGAATGCCCCTCCACTTT | CASSQVGGEGMPLHF
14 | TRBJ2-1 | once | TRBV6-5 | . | TGTGCCAGCAGCACCGGGTTAACGTACAATGAGCAGTTCTTC | CASSTGLTYNEQFF
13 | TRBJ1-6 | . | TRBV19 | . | TGTGCCGTCAACACCAGGGGTGGAGCACCCCTCCACTTT | CAVNTRGGAPLHF
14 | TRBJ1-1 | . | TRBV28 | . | TGTGCCAGCAGTTTACTTCCTACGAACACTGAAGCTTTCTTT | CASSLLPTNTEAFF
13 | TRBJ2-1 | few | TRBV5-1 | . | TGCGCCAGCAGCTTGGTGTACTACAATGAGCAGTTCTTC | CASSLVYYNEQFF
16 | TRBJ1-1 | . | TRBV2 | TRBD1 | TGTGCCACCACAGGACAGGGTCGGCTTATGAACACTGAAGCTTTCTTT | CATTGQGRLMNTEAFF
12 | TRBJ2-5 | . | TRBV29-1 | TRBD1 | TGCAGCGTACAGGGGCTGGGGGAGACCCAGTACTTC | CSVQGLGETQYF
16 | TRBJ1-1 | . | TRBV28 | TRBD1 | TGTGCCACCGGTCTCGGACAGGGGGCAAAGAACACTGAAGCTTTCTTT | CATGLGQGAKNTEAFF
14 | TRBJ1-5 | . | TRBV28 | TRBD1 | TGTGCCAGCAGTGTAACAGGGGGCGTTCAGCCCCAGCATTTT | CASSVTGGVQPQHF
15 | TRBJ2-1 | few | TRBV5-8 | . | TGTGCCAGCAGGCATGGGGGGGCCTACTACAATGAGCAGTTCTTC | CASRHGGAYYNEQFF
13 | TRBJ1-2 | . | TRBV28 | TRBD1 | TGTGCCAGCAGTCTGGACAGGGTAGATGGCTACACCTTC | CASSLDRVDGYTF
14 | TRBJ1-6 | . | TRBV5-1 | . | TGCGCCAGCAGCTTATCGAGCTGGGCTTCACCCCTCCACTTT | CASSLSSWASPLHF
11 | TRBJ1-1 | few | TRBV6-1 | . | TGTGCCAGCAGTGAACAGATTGAAGCTTTCTTT | CASSEQIEAFF
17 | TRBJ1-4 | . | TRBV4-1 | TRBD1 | TGCGCCAGCAGCCAAGAAAGGAGGGGGCGGGTTAATGAAAAACTGTTTTTT | CASSQERRGRVNEKLFF
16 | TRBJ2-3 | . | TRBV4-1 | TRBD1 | TGCGCCAGCAGCCAGAGAGGGACAGGGGGATTGGATACGCAGTATTTT | CASSQRGTGGLDTQYF
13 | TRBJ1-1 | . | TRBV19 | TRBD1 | TGTGCCACCTACATATCCCGGGACAGTGAAGCTTTCTTT | CATYISRDSEAFF
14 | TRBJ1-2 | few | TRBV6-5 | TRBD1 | TGTGCCAGCAGTTGGGGACAGGGGAACTATGGCTACACCTTC | CASSWGQGNYGYTF
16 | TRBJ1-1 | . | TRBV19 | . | TGTGCCAGTAGTAATCTAGGTCTGTCACACCGCTCCGAAGCTTTCTTT | CASSNLGLSHRSEAFF
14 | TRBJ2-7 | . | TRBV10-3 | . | TGTGCCATCAGTGATGGCTCCCAAGCCTACGAGCAGTACTTC | CAISDGSQAYEQYF
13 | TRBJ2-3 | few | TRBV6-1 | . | TGTGCCAGCAGTGTACAGTACACAGATACGCAGTATTTT | CASSVQYTDTQYF
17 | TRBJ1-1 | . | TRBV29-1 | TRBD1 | TGCAGCGTTGCTCCCCATCCAACAGGGGGCGTGAACACTGAAGCTTTCTTT | CSVAPHPTGGVNTEAFF
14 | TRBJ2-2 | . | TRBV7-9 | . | TGTGCCAGCAGCTCACAGGGTAACACCGGGGAGCTGTTTTTT | CASSSQGNTGELFF
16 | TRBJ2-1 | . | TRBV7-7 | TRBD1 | TGTGCCAGCAGCAAGGACAGGGTCGCAGCCTACAATGAGCAGTTCTTC | CASSKDRVAAYNEQFF